This is a list of T cell receptor beta chains from one sample in a study of T cells in Graves' hyperthyroidism and ophthalmopathy. In TCRdb, the multiplex PCR reads were re-called with MiXCR into one record per CDR3 protein. The repertoire includes approximately 380,000 distinct CDR3 sequences, over 11% of them detected once, and around 28% sits in the top ten. The sample taken for sequencing was blood. The receptors stem from a man aged 50 or older with Graves' ophthalmopathy. The CDR3 runs from the conserved cysteine through the conserved F or W. The order of the fields is CDR3 protein, CDR3 DNA, V gene, J gene, D gene, clone size. The D gene is left open where the match is weak. Rows give clone size only sometimes, using once, few, many, or a class for an expanded clone.

CDR3: CSVGQGANTGELFF; DNA: TGCAGCGTTGGACAGGGGGCGAACACCGGGGAGCTGTTTTTT; V: TRBV29-1; J: TRBJ2-2; D: TRBD1; size: .
CDR3: CASSESGTGFTDTQYF; DNA: TGTGCCAGCAGTGAATCCGGGACAGGGTTCACAGATACGCAGTATTTT; V: TRBV25-1; J: TRBJ2-3; D: TRBD1; size: .
CDR3: CASSLAPAGGYYNEQFF; DNA: TGTGCCAGCAGCTTAGCGCCGGCGGGAGGGTACTACAATGAGCAGTTCTTC; V: TRBV7-8; J: TRBJ2-1; D: TRBD2; size: few
CDR3: CASSLVSGPAKNIQYF; DNA: TGCGCCAGCAGCTTGGTGTCAGGGCCAGCCAAAAACATTCAGTACTTC; V: TRBV5-1; J: TRBJ2-4; D: .; size: few
CDR3: CSAVGTGAGYEQFF; DNA: TGCAGTGCAGTGGGGACAGGGGCTGGTTATGAGCAGTTCTTC; V: TRBV20-1; J: TRBJ2-1; D: TRBD1; size: many
CDR3: CASSRDAQETQYF; DNA: TGTGCCAGCAGCCGGGATGCACAAGAGACCCAGTACTTC; V: TRBV6-1; J: TRBJ2-5; D: .; size: .
CDR3: CASSLVLAETSEQYF; DNA: TGCGCCAGCAGCTTGGTTCTAGCGGAAACATCCGAGCAGTACTTC; V: TRBV5-1; J: TRBJ2-7; D: TRBD2; size: .
CDR3: CATGTGRGTDTQYF; DNA: TGCGCCACAGGGACAGGTAGAGGCACAGATACGCAGTATTTT; V: TRBV5-1; J: TRBJ2-3; D: TRBD1; size: many
CDR3: CASSSETQSAKNIQYF; DNA: TGTGCCAGCAGCTCCGAGACCCAATCAGCCAAAAACATTCAGTACTTC; V: TRBV2; J: TRBJ2-4; D: .; size: many
CDR3: CASSTGQTYEQYF; DNA: TGTGCCAGTAGCACAGGGCAGACCTACGAGCAGTACTTC; V: TRBV19; J: TRBJ2-7; D: .; size: many
CDR3: CASSPLSGNTGELFF; DNA: TGTGCCAGCAGCCCCCTTAGCGGGAACACCGGGGAGCTGTTTTTT; V: TRBV3-1; J: TRBJ2-2; D: .; size: many
CDR3: CASSVAQTSGELFF; DNA: TGTGCCAGCAGCGTAGCCCAAACCTCCGGGGAGCTGTTTTTT; V: TRBV9; J: TRBJ2-2; D: .; size: few
CDR3: CASSSTGLAGSDTQFF; DNA: TGTGCCAGCAGCTCAACCGGACTAGCGGGGTCAGATACGCAGTTCTTC; V: TRBV11-1; J: TRBJ2-1; D: TRBD2; size: .
CDR3: CATGDSAWELFF; DNA: TGTGCCACCGGTGATTCTGCGTGGGAGCTGTTTTTT; V: TRBV24-1; J: TRBJ2-2; D: .; size: .
CDR3: CASSFSRSGRAEQYF; DNA: TGTGCCAGCAGTTTTTCTCGTAGCGGGAGGGCCGAGCAGTACTTC; V: TRBV28; J: TRBJ2-7; D: TRBD2; size: many
CDR3: CASSIHGRVSGKETQYF; DNA: TGTGCCAGTAGTATTCATGGTAGGGTGAGCGGAAAAGAGACCCAGTACTTC; V: TRBV19; J: TRBJ2-5; D: .; size: .
CDR3: CASTLAGGGYNEQFF; DNA: TGTGCCAGCACTCTAGCGGGAGGGGGCTACAATGAGCAGTTCTTC; V: TRBV6-2/TRBV6-3; J: TRBJ2-1; D: TRBD2; size: many
CDR3: CASSDWRYGYTF; DNA: TGTGCCAGCAGTGATTGGAGGTATGGCTACACCTTC; V: TRBV2; J: TRBJ1-2; D: .; size: many
CDR3: CSVEVGPDTQYF; DNA: TGCAGCGTTGAGGTGGGCCCAGATACGCAGTATTTT; V: TRBV29-1; J: TRBJ2-3; D: .; size: .
CDR3: CASTPWGTSGRGTTDTQYF; DNA: TGTGCCAGCACTCCATGGGGGACTAGCGGGAGAGGGACCACAGATACGCAGTATTTT; V: TRBV28; J: TRBJ2-3; D: TRBD2; size: many
CDR3: CASRTGANDKNTEAFF; DNA: TGCGCCAGCAGGACAGGGGCGAACGACAAGAACACTGAAGCTTTCTTT; V: TRBV4-1; J: TRBJ1-1; D: TRBD1; size: .
CDR3: CASSLLGAMNTEAFF; DNA: TGTGCCAGCAGCTTACTGGGGGCTATGAACACTGAAGCTTTCTTT; V: TRBV7-9; J: TRBJ1-1; D: .; size: many
CDR3: CASSYGFDSPLHF; DNA: TGTGCCAGCAGTTACGGTTTTGATTCACCCCTCCACTTT; V: TRBV27; J: TRBJ1-6; D: .; size: few
CDR3: CASSPTPEIRGVEKLFF; DNA: TGTGCCAGCAGCCCTACCCCTGAGATCCGGGGTGTTGAAAAACTGTTTTTT; V: TRBV5-5; J: TRBJ1-4; D: .; size: many
CDR3: CASSLWGNRETQYF; DNA: TGTGCCAGCAGCCTCTGGGGCAATCGGGAGACCCAGTACTTC; V: TRBV12-3/TRBV12-4; J: TRBJ2-5; D: .; size: few
CDR3: CATHPSGTGTDTQYF; DNA: TGTGCCACACACCCCTCTGGCACTGGCACAGATACGCAGTATTTT; V: TRBV28; J: TRBJ2-3; D: .; size: many
CDR3: CASSKTSGLAGNNEQFF; DNA: TGTGCCAGCAGTAAAACCTCCGGACTAGCAGGGAACAATGAGCAGTTCTTC; V: TRBV6-1; J: TRBJ2-1; D: TRBD2; size: .
CDR3: CATSDPPGQGISTDTQYF; DNA: TGTGCCACCAGTGATCCACCGGGACAGGGCATCAGCACAGATACGCAGTATTTT; V: TRBV24-1; J: TRBJ2-3; D: TRBD1; size: .
CDR3: CASSEYSSGSYEQFF; DNA: TGCGCCAGCAGTGAGTATTCTAGCGGGAGCTATGAGCAGTTCTTC; V: TRBV10-2; J: TRBJ2-1; D: TRBD2; size: few
CDR3: CASSLRARGQETQYF; DNA: TGTGCCAGCAGCTTAAGGGCCCGGGGCCAAGAGACCCAGTACTTC; V: TRBV7-8; J: TRBJ2-5; D: .; size: few
CDR3: CSTGGGALNTEAFF; DNA: TGCAGCACTGGAGGGGGGGCACTGAACACTGAAGCTTTCTTT; V: TRBV29-1; J: TRBJ1-1; D: .; size: few
CDR3: CASSQDRRTLSEAFF; DNA: TGTGCCAGCAGCCAAGATAGGAGGACACTAAGCGAAGCTTTCTTT; V: TRBV3-1; J: TRBJ1-1; D: .; size: many
CDR3: CASSFPGQGLNIQYF; DNA: TGTGCCAGCAGTTTCCCGGGACAGGGGCTAAACATTCAGTACTTC; V: TRBV28; J: TRBJ2-4; D: TRBD1; size: few
CDR3: CASSLRTGGAEAFF; DNA: TGTGCCAGCAGCCTCCGGACAGGGGGGGCTGAAGCTTTCTTT; V: TRBV7-9; J: TRBJ1-1; D: TRBD1; size: .
CDR3: CACEGVRDDNYGYTF; DNA: TGTGCCTGCGAAGGTGTCAGGGATGATAACTATGGCTACACCTTC; V: TRBV30; J: TRBJ1-2; D: .; size: many
CDR3: CASSPGLTPNTHEQYF; DNA: TGCGCCAGCAGCCCGGGGTTGACGCCAAATACCCACGAGCAGTACTTC; V: TRBV5-1; J: TRBJ2-7; D: .; size: many
CDR3: CASSFREKLFF; DNA: TGTGCCAGCAGTTTCCGTGAAAAACTGTTTTTT; V: TRBV28; J: TRBJ1-4; D: .; size: many
CDR3: CASSLYSGAYEQYF; DNA: TGTGCCAGCAGTTTGTATTCGGGGGCCTACGAGCAGTACTTC; V: TRBV27; J: TRBJ2-7; D: .; size: .